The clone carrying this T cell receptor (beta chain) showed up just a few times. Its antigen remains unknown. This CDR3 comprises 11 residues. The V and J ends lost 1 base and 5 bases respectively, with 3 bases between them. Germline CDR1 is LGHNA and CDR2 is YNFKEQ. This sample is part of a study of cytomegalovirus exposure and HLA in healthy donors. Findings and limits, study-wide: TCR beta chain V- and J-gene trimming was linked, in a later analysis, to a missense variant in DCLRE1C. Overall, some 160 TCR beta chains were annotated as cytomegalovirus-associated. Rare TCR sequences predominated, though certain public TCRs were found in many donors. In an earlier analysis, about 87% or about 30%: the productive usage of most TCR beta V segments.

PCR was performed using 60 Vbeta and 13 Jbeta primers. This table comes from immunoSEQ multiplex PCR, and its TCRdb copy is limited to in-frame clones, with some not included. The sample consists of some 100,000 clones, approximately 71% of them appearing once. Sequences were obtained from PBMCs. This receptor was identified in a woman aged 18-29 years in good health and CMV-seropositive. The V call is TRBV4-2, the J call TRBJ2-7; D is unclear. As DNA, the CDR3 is TGTGCCAGCAGCCAAGTAGACGAGCAGTACTTC. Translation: CASSQVDEQYF.